The 18 T cell receptor beta chains below come from one sample, sequenced in a study of blood T cell repertoires in COVID-19 (TCRdb year 2020). Receptor libraries were prepared by the immunoSEQ multiplex PCR assay. What TCRdb holds here is the immuneACCESS table cut down to in-frame rearrangements. Part of the clones is not present; checked against another copy, under half of the missing clones reflect an unresolved V gene, and the others are unexplained. A total of hundreds of thousands of clones appear in this sample, about nine tenths of them only once. The ten largest make up roughly 1.4% of the sample. The sample was peripheral blood. These receptors were collected from a woman younger than 45 with active or convalescent COVID-19.

V is TRBV5-1 and J is TRBJ2-7; 7 nucleotides match TRBD2. The CDR3 consists of 15 residues. Trimming cost V 2 bases and J 3 bases; bases outside gene matches: 8. Germline loops: CDR1 SGHRS, CDR2 YFSETQ. The CDR3 spells CASSFDSSGYYEQYF. CDR3 nucleotides: TGCGCCAGCAGCTTCGATTCTAGCGGCTACTACGAGCAGTACTTC.

The chain has TRBV7-9 and TRBJ1-1; no clear D. Germline-derived CDR1 and CDR2 are SEHNR and FQNEAQ (reference sequence). The length of the CDR3 is 12 residues. With 8 bases removed from V and 2 bases from J, the gap between germline ends came to 9 bases. The CDR3 is CASLTVNTEAFF. The CDR3 region has the DNA TGTGCCAGCCTTACGGTTAACACTGAAGCTTTCTTT.

CDR3 residues: CASSLSFSSGGVWETQYF. CDR3 nucleotide sequence: TGTGCCAGCAGTTTATCATTTTCTAGCGGGGGGGTCTGGGAGACCCAGTACTTC. The chain is built from TRBV27 and TRBJ2-5; 12 positions match TRBD2. Trimming cost V 0 bases and J 5 bases; bases outside gene matches: 10. The germline gives CDR1 MNHEY, CDR2 SMNVEV (reference sequence). CDR3 size: 18 residues.

The chain links TRBV27 to TRBJ2-3, with 7 bases matching TRBD1. Trimming cost V 5 bases and J 5 bases; bases outside gene matches: 19. The CDR3 has 18 residues. Germline V gene data show CDR1 as MNHEY and CDR2 as SMNVEV (reference sequence). CDR3: CASSKGQGVDLTRDTQYF. The CDR3 nucleotides are TGTGCCAGCAGTAAAGGTCAGGGGGTTGATCTAACGAGAGATACGCAGTATTTT.

This clone has just a few counts. This chain joins TRBV4-1 and TRBJ2-2; a possible D gene is TRBD1 (5 bases). Germline V gene data show CDR1 as MGHRA and CDR2 as YSYEKL. This CDR3 is 20 amino acids long. V lost 5 bases and J 2 bases, leaving 27 bases between the germline ends. The CDR3 DNA sequence: TGCGCCAGCAGCGGACATCCAAGTGAATTCCCTATGGGAAACACCGGGGAGCTGTTTTTT. Amino acid sequence: CASSGHPSEFPMGNTGELFF.

This clone was picked up a small number of times. CDR3 region: CASSLGAEGANVLTF. The CDR3 nucleotides are TGTGCCAGCAGCTTAGGGGCTGAAGGGGCCAACGTCCTGACTTTC. The J gene is TRBJ2-6, the V gene TRBV7-9; D is undetermined. This CDR3 spans 15 amino acids. The germline V and J ends were trimmed by 1 base and 4 bases, with 8 bases remaining between them. Per germline, CDR1 SEHNR and CDR2 FQNEAQ (reference sequence).

The rearrangement links TRBV14 to TRBJ1-2; D gene uncertain. V was clipped by 2 bases and J by 4 bases, with 11 bases between them. The germline gives CDR1 SGHDN, CDR2 FVKESK. This CDR3 is 14 amino acids long. The CDR3 reads CASSQTGLGYGYTF. CDR3 coding DNA: TGTGCCAGCAGCCAAACGGGTCTAGGCTATGGCTACACCTTC.

The chain couples TRBV27 to TRBJ2-7; 10 bases are a match to TRBD2. Germline CDR1 MNHEY, CDR2 SMNVEV (reference sequence). The CDR3 contains 15 residues. V lost 7 bases, J lost 2 bases, and 8 bases stayed unmatched. The DNA of the CDR3 is TGTGCCAGCATTAGGAAAGCGGGGGGGCCCTACGAGCAGTACTTC. Its protein is CASIRKAGGPYEQYF.

This rearrangement joins TRBV5-1 to TRBJ1-2; TRBD1 agrees at 7 bases. Looked up from germline, CDR1 is SGHRS and CDR2 is YFSETQ. Trimming took 0 bases from V and 4 from J; bases not matched to a gene: 6. The CDR3 runs to 15 residues. The chain's CDR3 is CASSLDQGGVYGYTF. CDR3 nucleotides: TGCGCCAGCAGCTTGGATCAAGGGGGCGTCTATGGCTACACCTTC.

This chain connects TRBV3-1 (or the pseudogene TRBV3-2) to TRBJ2-7, with D perhaps TRBD1 (6 bases). V gave up 4 bases and J gave up 4 bases, with 14 bases separating them. This CDR3 has 14 residues. CDR1 and CDR2 (germline): LGHDT, YNNKEL (reference sequence). The CDR3 nucleotides are TGTGCCAGCAGCCGGGGGACAATTGGGTACGAGCAGTACTTC. This encodes CASSRGTIGYEQYF.

This rearrangement joins TRBV6-5 to TRBJ2-1, with D perhaps TRBD2 (6 bases). This CDR3 is 15 amino acids long. Germline CDR1 and CDR2: MNHEY and SVGAGI. The V end was cut by 6 bases, the J end by 0 bases, with 12 bases between. CDR3 sequence: CASSYLANSYNEQFF. As DNA, the CDR3 is TGTGCCAGCAGCTATCTAGCGAACTCCTACAATGAGCAGTTCTTC.

The chain employs TRBV12-2 and TRBJ1-5; the table's TRBD1 call for D was not verified on the DNA. TRBV12-2 is labeled a pseudogene. This CDR3 contains 14 residues. In nucleotides, the CDR3 is TGTGCAAGTCGCTTAGCAGGGGAATATCAGCCCCAGCATTTT. Translation gives CASRLAGEYQPQHF.

The chain combines TRBV6-6 with TRBJ2-1, with D tentatively TRBD1 (6 bases). From germline, CDR1 is MNHNY and CDR2 SVGAGI (reference sequence). The CDR3 has 15 residues. Between the trimmed V and J ends, which lost 4 bases and 5 bases, there was a span of 15 bases. CDR3 loop: CASSLGDKDNNEQFF. The CDR3 coding sequence is TGTGCCAGCAGTTTGGGGGACAAGGACAACAATGAGCAGTTCTTC.

This clone was counted only a few times. The chain couples TRBV28 to TRBJ1-2, with a weak D call TRBD1 (6 bases). The CDR3 spans 15 residues. Trimming took off 4 bases at V and 8 bases at J, with 20 bases between the two ends. In germline, CDR1 is MDHEN, CDR2 SYDVKM. CDR3 sequence reads: CASSSAGGARDGYTF. CDR3 DNA: TGTGCCAGCAGTTCTGCGGGGGGCGCGAGGGACGGCTACACCTTC.

This clone was seen once. The rearrangement uses TRBV27 and TRBJ2-7, with D perhaps TRBD1 (6 bases). The CDR3 sequence is 13 residues long. Trimming took off 6 bases at V and 2 bases at J, with 11 bases between the two ends. Looked up from germline, CDR1 is MNHEY and CDR2 is SMNVEV (reference sequence). CDR3 in amino acids: CASSPGQTYEQYF. DNA for the CDR3: TGTGCCAGCAGCCCCGGACAGACCTACGAGCAGTACTTC.

The J gene is TRBJ2-6, the V gene TRBV2; no definite D call. The V gene's germline CDR1 is SNHLY and CDR2 FYNNEI. V gave up 7 bases and J gave up 0 bases, with 13 bases separating them. The CDR3 is 16 residues long. The CDR3 loop reads CASTLEVSSGANVLTF. CDR3 nucleotide sequence: TGTGCCAGCACCCTCGAGGTTAGCTCTGGGGCCAACGTCCTGACTTTC.

To note about this clone: Other DNA sequences in the same sample also yield this CDR3. The chain couples TRBV5-6 to TRBJ2-2, with TRBD2 matching 11 bases. Trimming removed 0 bases from V and 4 bases from J; junction bases left unmatched: 2. Germline CDR1 reads SGHDT; CDR2 reads YYEEEE. The CDR3 sequence is 16 residues long. CDR3 loop: CASSLGLAGGTGELFF. The CDR3 nucleotides read TGTGCCAGCAGCTTGGGTCTAGCGGGGGGCACCGGGGAGCTGTTTTTT.

The chain has TRBV6-5 and TRBJ1-6; 9 bases align to TRBD1. The CDR3 length is 14 residues. Germline CDR1 MNHEY, CDR2 SVGAGI. Germline trimming cut 2 bases from V and 9 bases from J; bases unmatched to any gene: 2. The CDR3 nucleotides are TGTGCCAGCAGTTACGGGACAGGGATTTCACCCCTCCACTTT. This encodes CASSYGTGISPLHF.